This entry concerns a single TCR beta chain. This sample was taken from a study of blood T cell repertoires in COVID-19. The CDR3 spans 16 residues. J lost 1 base, V lost 4 bases, and 7 bases had no gene match. Germline V CDR1 and CDR2: SEHNR, FQNEAQ (reference sequence). Assay used: immunoSEQ multiplex PCR; TCRdb lists only in-frame clones, some missing. Of about 68,000 clones in the sample, approximately 90% are singletons; the top ten hold 4.5% to 6%. This clonotype was sampled from a woman aged 55-70 years with active COVID-19. This chain uses TRBV7-9 with TRBJ2-1; TRBD2 matches 7 bases. The specimen was peripheral blood. CDR3 nucleotides: TGTGCCAGCAGCTCCTGGGAGGGTGTTTCCTACAATGAGCAGTTCTTC. It is translated as CASSSWEGVSYNEQFF.